The TCR beta chain under discussion was sequenced for a study of post-analysis software for immune sequencing data. Overall study: Disease trajectories encompassed relapsing-remitting, secondary progressive and progressive-relapsing multiple sclerosis. General study findings and limits: The five TRBV segments detected at higher frequency in patients than in controls included TRBV5-6, TRBV5-1 and TRBV20-1. Strong co-clustering by F measure linked samples that shared a preparation batch. Significantly decreased normalized Chao1 diversity was recorded for multiple sclerosis patients relative to controls.

The CDR3 totals 14 residues. V dropped 4 bases and J dropped 2 bases, with 10 bases sitting between them. TCR beta cDNA libraries included unique molecular identifiers. The yield from roughly 1 to 10 million T cells was roughly 500,000 cDNA molecules in total. MiXCR was run by TCRdb on the PCR reads, yielding one entry per CDR3 protein. The table lists roughly 670,000 distinct CDR3 sequences, 55% to 70% of them singletons. As for this clonotype: What it binds is not known.

The source material was blood. The chain couples TRBV12-3 or TRBV12-4 to TRBJ2-3, with D perhaps matching TRBD2 (6 bases). The receptor's source is a girl aged 2 to 9 with multiple sclerosis. CDR3: CASSWRAYTDTQYF. The CDR3 coding sequence is TGTGCCAGCAGTTGGAGGGCTTACACAGATACGCAGTATTTT.